These T cell receptor beta chains were read from a single sample in a study of blood T cell repertoires in COVID-19. Only in-frame clones appear in the TCRdb table, and some are missing; sequencing was by immunoSEQ multiplex PCR. The profile covers about 59,000 clones, with approximately 82% appearing a single time and around 3.8% taken by the ten largest. Sequenced: peripheral blood. These receptors were taken from a woman of 80 years or more with acute or convalescent COVID-19. Both conserved end residues are part of each CDR3.

v_gene,j_gene,CDR3aa
TRBV29-1,TRBJ2-5,CSVGPLGSQETQYF
TRBV28,TRBJ1-1,CASSLLTANTEAFF
TRBV29-1,TRBJ1-6,CSVAQGPDSPLHF
TRBV27,TRBJ2-3,CASSLTSGTDTQYF
TRBV19,TRBJ2-7,CASSRGSFEQYF
TRBV2,TRBJ2-7,CASSERGSATYEQYF
TRBV6-1,TRBJ1-3,CASSDSARDSGNTIYF
TRBV7-2,TRBJ2-2,CASSSYLGELFF
TRBV19,TRBJ2-4,CASSLRTVEAKNIQYF
TRBV4-2,TRBJ2-1,CASSQDSGNAGEQFF
TRBV9,TRBJ2-1,CASSTLAGGAEFF
TRBV5-1,TRBJ2-1,CASSLIQGNEQFF
TRBV18,TRBJ1-1,CASSPGTGGVAEAFF
TRBV7-3,TRBJ2-2,CASSSRTSANTGELFF
TRBV6-5,TRBJ1-2,CASSLQGNGYTF
TRBV7-2,TRBJ1-1,CASSLHQGTEAFF
TRBV7-9,TRBJ2-1,CASSNSGGANNEQFF
TRBV9,TRBJ2-3,CASSPTWGDTDTQYF
TRBV5-5,TRBJ2-1,CASSFIKAGADEQFF
TRBV20-1,TRBJ2-7,CSASLRLPYEQYF